This TCR beta chain is from a study of T-cell reconstitution after alpha-beta-depleted transplantation in children. Preparation of the TCRbeta library used unique molecular identifiers. TCRdb used MiXCR to reprocess the PCR reads, holding one entry per CDR3 protein. The top ten clones hold roughly two fifths of a sample with about 210,000 distinct CDR3 sequences, roughly 15% of them seen once. Worth noting for this clonotype: The antigen remains undetermined.

Study-wide findings and caveats: Among T cells one year after transplant, newly produced cells accounted for most counts and diversity. Approximately two months post-transplant, alpha-beta T cells reportedly originated from several hundred expanded graft clones.

The sequencing here drew on PBMCs, mostly from graft donor cells, taken 360 days after TCRalphabeta/CD19-depleted stem cell transplant. This receptor was obtained from a male patient between 2 and 10 years old who had a stem cell transplant for acute lymphoblastic leukemia, so the T cells may come from the graft donor.

The CDR3 protein is CASSTRQGSGTGELFF. The CDR3 bases are TGCGCCAGCAGCACTAGACAGGGTTCGGGCACCGGGGAGCTGTTTTTT. The chain employs TRBV4-3 and TRBJ2-2, with 7 bases aligning to TRBD1. Unmatched junction bases numbered 10, after V lost 5 bases and J lost 4 bases. The CDR3 spans 16 residues. Germline V lookup: CDR1 LGHNA, CDR2 YSLEER.